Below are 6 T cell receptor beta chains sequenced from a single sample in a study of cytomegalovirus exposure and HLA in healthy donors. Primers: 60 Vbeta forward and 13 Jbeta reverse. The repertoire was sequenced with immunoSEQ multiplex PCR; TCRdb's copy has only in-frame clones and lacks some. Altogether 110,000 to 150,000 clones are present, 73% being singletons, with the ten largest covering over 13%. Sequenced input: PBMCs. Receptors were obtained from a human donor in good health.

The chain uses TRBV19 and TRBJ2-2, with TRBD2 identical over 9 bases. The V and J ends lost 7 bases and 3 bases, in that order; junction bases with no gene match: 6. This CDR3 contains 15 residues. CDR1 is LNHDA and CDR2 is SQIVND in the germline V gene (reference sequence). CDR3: CASKIAGVYTGELFF. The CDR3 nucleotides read TGTGCCAGTAAAATAGCGGGAGTGTACACCGGGGAGCTGTTTTTT.

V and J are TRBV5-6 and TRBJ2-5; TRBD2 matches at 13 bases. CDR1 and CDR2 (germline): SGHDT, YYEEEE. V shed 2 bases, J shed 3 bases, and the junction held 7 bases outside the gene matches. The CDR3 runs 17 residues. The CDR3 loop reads CASSLSGTSGKKETQYF. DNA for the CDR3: TGTGCCAGCAGCTTATCGGGGACTAGCGGGAAGAAAGAGACCCAGTACTTC.

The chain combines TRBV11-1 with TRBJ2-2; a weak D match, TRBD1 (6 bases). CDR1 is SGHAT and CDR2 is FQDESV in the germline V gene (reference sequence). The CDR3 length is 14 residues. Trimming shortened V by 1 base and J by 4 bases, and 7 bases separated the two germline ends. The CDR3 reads CASSLEQGTGELFF. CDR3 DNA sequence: TGTGCCAGCAGCTTAGAACAGGGCACCGGGGAGCTGTTTTTT.

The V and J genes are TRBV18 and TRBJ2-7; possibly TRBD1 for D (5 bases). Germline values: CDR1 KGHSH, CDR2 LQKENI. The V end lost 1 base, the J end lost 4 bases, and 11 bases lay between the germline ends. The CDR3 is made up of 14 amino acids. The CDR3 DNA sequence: TGTGCCAGCTCACCACACCCAGGGCAGTACGAGCAGTACTTC. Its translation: CASSPHPGQYEQYF. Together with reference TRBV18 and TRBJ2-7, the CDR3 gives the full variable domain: NAGVMQNPRHLVRRRGQEARLRCSPMKGHSHVYWYRQLPEEGLKFMVYLQKENIIDESGMPKERFSAEFPKEGPSILRIQQVVRGDSAAYFCASSPHPGQYEQYFGPGTRLTVT.

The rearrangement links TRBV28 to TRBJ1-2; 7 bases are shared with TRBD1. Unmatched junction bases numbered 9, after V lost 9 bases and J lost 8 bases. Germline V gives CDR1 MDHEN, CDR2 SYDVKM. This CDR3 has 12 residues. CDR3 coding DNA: TGTGCCAGTGCAGGGGGTTCGTGGGGCTACACCTTC. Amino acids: CASAGGSWGYTF.

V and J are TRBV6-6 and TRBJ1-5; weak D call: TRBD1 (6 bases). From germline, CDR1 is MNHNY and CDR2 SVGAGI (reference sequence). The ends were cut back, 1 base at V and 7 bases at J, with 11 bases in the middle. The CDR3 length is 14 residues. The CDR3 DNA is TGTGCCAGCAGTTACTTCTCAGGGGACCAGCCCCAGCATTTT. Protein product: CASSYFSGDQPQHF.